These 11 T cell receptor beta chains came from one sample sequenced in a study of radiation and T cells in renal cell carcinoma. The assay was immunoSEQ multiplex PCR, and TCRdb's table has in-frame clones only and misses some. This sample carries 110,000 to 150,000 clones, around 78% of them seen once, and the ten largest clones take approximately 24%. Time point noted: baseline pretreatment blood. Indicated treatment: 15 Gy SBRT to primary tumor, nephrectomy 4 weeks later. Here the sequenced sample was blood, taken from a patient whose treatment included radiotherapy and nephrectomy. The receptors derive from a woman in her forties or fifties with renal cell carcinoma.

This rearrangement joins TRBV5-4 to TRBJ1-2; D is possibly TRBD1 (5 bases). The V end was cut by 1 base, the J end by 7 bases, with 14 bases between. Germline V gene lookup returns CDR1 SGHNT and CDR2 YYREEE (reference sequence). This CDR3 is built from 14 residues. In DNA form, the CDR3 reads TGTGCCAGCAGCTTGAGAGGCGGGGCGGGTGGCTACACCTTC. It codes for CASSLRGGAGGYTF.

This rearrangement joins TRBV10-3 to TRBJ2-7, with TRBD1 matching 7 bases. Germline-derived CDR1 and CDR2 are ENHRY and SYGVKD. This CDR3 has 12 amino acids. Unmatched junction bases numbered 9, after V lost 11 bases and J lost 5 bases. The CDR3 here is CASRQGSNEQYF. CDR3 nucleotide sequence: TGTGCCTCCCGACAGGGTTCCAACGAGCAGTACTTC.

On this clone itself: This specimen includes other DNA sequences encoding the same CDR3. J is TRBJ2-1 and V is TRBV2, with D possibly being TRBD2 (6 bases). Germline CDR1 is SNHLY and CDR2 is FYNNEI. The CDR3 runs to 15 residues. V was trimmed by 1 base and J by 1 base, leaving 8 bases between them. CDR3 in DNA: TGTGCCAGCAGTGAAGGCGGGGTTTCCTACAATGAGCAGTTCTTC. Translated: CASSEGGVSYNEQFF.

The V and J genes are TRBV6-5 and TRBJ1-4; 8 positions agree with TRBD1. Germline loops: CDR1 MNHEY, CDR2 SVGAGI. The V and J ends lost 6 bases and 6 bases, in that order; junction bases with no gene match: 9. CDR3 length equals 15 residues. CDR3 residues: CASRSPGQVDEKLFF. The CDR3 coding sequence is TGTGCCAGCAGGTCCCCGGGACAGGTCGATGAAAAACTGTTTTTT.

This clone was found a few times. The J gene is TRBJ1-1, the V gene TRBV13; a weak D match, TRBD1 (6 bases). The CDR3 has 12 residues. The germline V gene has CDR1 PRHDT and CDR2 FYEKMQ (reference sequence). The ends were cut back, 6 bases at V and 5 bases at J, with 10 bases in the middle. The CDR3 nucleotides are TGTGCCAGCAGACAGGGTCATACTGAAGCTTTCTTT. Its translation is CASRQGHTEAFF.

The genes are TRBV13 and TRBJ2-3, with TRBD2 as a possible D gene (6 bases). Trimming shortened V by 10 bases and J by 1 base, and 15 bases separated the two germline ends. Germline assignment: CDR1 PRHDT and CDR2 FYEKMQ (reference sequence). This CDR3 contains 14 residues. The CDR3 DNA is TGTGCCACCGGCCGGCGGGATGGCACAGATACGCAGTATTTT. Amino acids: CATGRRDGTDTQYF. Full variable domain (missing parts from reference TRBV13 and TRBJ2-3): AAGVIQSPRHLIKEKRETATLKCYPIPRHDTVYWYQQGPGQDPQFLISFYEKMQSDKGSIPDRFSAQQFSDYHSELNMSSLELGDSALYFCATGRRDGTDTQYFGPGTRLTVL.

V usage is TRBV10-3 and J usage is TRBJ2-4, with 9 bases lining up with TRBD1. V lost 10 bases and J lost 8; bases outside the gene matches: 9. Germline V gives CDR1 ENHRY, CDR2 SYGVKD. The CDR3 spans 13 residues. The CDR3 sequence is CATPPRTGDIQYF. DNA of the CDR3: TGTGCCACCCCCCCAAGGACAGGGGACATTCAGTACTTC.

The gene calls are TRBV30 and TRBJ2-3; D uncertain. CDR3 length: 13 residues. V was pared by 4 bases and J by 2 bases, with 10 bases between. CDR1 is GTSNPN and CDR2 is SVGIG in the germline V gene (reference sequence). CDR3 DNA sequence: TGTGCCTGGAATGGCAGATCCACAGATACGCAGTATTTT. As protein: CAWNGRSTDTQYF.

The chain couples TRBV6-1 to TRBJ2-7; D might be TRBD1 or TRBD2, each matching 5 bases. The V and J ends lost 5 bases and 6 bases respectively, with 17 bases between them. The CDR3 contains 14 residues. Germline CDR1 and CDR2: MNHNS and SASEGT. The CDR3 is CASSTPFGAREQYF. The CDR3 nucleotides read TGTGCCAGCAGTACCCCCTTCGGGGCGCGCGAGCAGTACTTC.

The count of this clone is one. J is TRBJ2-7 and V is TRBV7-2; 8 bases map to TRBD2. CDR3 length: 13 residues. The trim removed 3 bases at V and 4 bases at J, leaving 2 bases unmatched. The germline V gene has CDR1 SGHTA and CDR2 FQGNSA. The CDR3 coding sequence is TGTGCCAGCAGCTTTAGCGGGATTTACGAGCAGTACTTC. Protein product: CASSFSGIYEQYF.

V gene TRBV7-2 combines with J gene TRBJ1-2, with D possibly matching TRBD1 (5 bases). V shed 5 bases and J shed 0 bases, with 10 bases lying between them. The germline gives CDR1 SGHTA, CDR2 FQGNSA. The CDR3 has 14 amino acids. The CDR3 is CASSPQTANYGYTF. The CDR3 DNA reads TGTGCCAGCAGCCCCCAGACAGCTAACTATGGCTACACCTTC.